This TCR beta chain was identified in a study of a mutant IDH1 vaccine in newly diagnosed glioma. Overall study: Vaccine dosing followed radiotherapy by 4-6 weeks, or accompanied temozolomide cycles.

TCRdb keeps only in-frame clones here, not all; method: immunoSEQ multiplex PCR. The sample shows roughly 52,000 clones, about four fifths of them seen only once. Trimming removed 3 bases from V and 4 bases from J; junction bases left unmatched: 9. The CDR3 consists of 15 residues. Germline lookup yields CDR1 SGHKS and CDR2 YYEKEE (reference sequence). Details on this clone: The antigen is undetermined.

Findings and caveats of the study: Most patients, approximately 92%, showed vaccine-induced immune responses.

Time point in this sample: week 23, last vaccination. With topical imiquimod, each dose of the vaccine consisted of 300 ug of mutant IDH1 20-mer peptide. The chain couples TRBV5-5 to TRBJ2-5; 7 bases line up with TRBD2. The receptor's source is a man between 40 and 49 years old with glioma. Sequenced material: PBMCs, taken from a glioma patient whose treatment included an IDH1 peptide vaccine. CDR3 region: CASSSSSGVRETQYF. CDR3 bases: TGTGCCAGCAGCTCTTCGAGCGGGGTAAGAGAGACCCAGTACTTC.